This paragraph reports one T cell receptor beta chain. Its matching antigen is unknown. The CDR3 is made up of 10 amino acids. Germline V gene sequence: CDR1 DFQATT, CDR2 SNEGSKA (reference sequence). V gave up 5 bases and J gave up 8 bases, with 6 bases separating them. In the PCR, 60 Vbeta and 13 Jbeta primers were used. Sequencing used immunoSEQ multiplex PCR; TCRdb keeps in-frame clones, though not all of them. The table records 150,000 to 200,000 clones, 68% of them present only once. The data were taken from a study of cytomegalovirus exposure and HLA in healthy donors. Study observations and caveats: Sequences of the TCR beta chain were said to predict the HLA-A and HLA-B alleles of most subjects accurately. Cytomegalovirus status was reportedly diagnosed by the classifier with high sensitivity and specificity. An analysis done earlier found most TCR beta V segments productive about 87% or about 30% of the time.

Donors consisted of healthy bone marrow donors. The clonotype originates from a woman in her forties in good health and CMV-seropositive. The chain links TRBV20-1 to TRBJ1-4; D is undetermined. Source material: PBMCs. The DNA of the CDR3 is TGCAGTGCTCTTCTGGAAAAACTGTTTTTT. Residues: CSALLEKLFF.